The 25 T cell receptor beta chains reported below all come from one sample, sequenced in a study of immune evolution from preneoplasia to lung adenocarcinoma (dated by TCRdb to about 2021). Receptors were amplified or captured by the immunoSEQ multiplex PCR assay. Not all clones reach the TCRdb copy of this immuneACCESS table, which keeps in-frame sequences only. Checked studies attribute under half of the gap to unresolved V genes and leave the rest unexplained. For this sample the table gives tens of thousands of clones, of which over 75% were detected only once. The ten largest clones take up around 4.7% of the sample. Sequenced: FFPE invasive lung adenocarcinoma tissue. The cell subset or site label corresponds to: frankly invasive lung adenocarcinoma (ADC). The receptors originated from a person in their sixties or seventies with lung adenocarcinoma.

The DNA of the CDR3 is TGTGCCAGCAGCTTAGTGGCTAGCGGAAACACAGATACGCAGTATTTT. Translation: CASSLVASGNTDTQYF. The chain joins TRBV11-2 to TRBJ2-3, with 7 bases matching TRBD2. The CDR3 has 16 amino acids. Germline V gene lookup returns CDR1 SGHAT and CDR2 FQNNGV. J was trimmed by 2 bases and V by 1 base; bases with no gene match: 6. The entire variable domain, with the rest obtained from reference TRBV11-2 and TRBJ2-3, is as follows: EAGVAQSPRYKIIEKRQSVAFWCNPISGHATLYWYQQILGQGPKLLIQFQNNGVVDDSQLPKDRFSAERLKGVDSTLKIQPAKLEDSAVYLCASSLVASGNTDTQYFGPGTRLTVL.

CDR3: CATMDGAASQHF. The CDR3 DNA follows: TGTGCCACCATGGACGGGGCAGCTTCCCAGCATTTT. This chain connects TRBV19 to TRBJ1-5, with a possible D match to TRBD1 (5 bases). Germline lookup yields CDR1 LNHDA and CDR2 SQIVND (reference sequence). There are 12 residues in the CDR3. Trimming stripped 10 bases from V and 11 bases from J, with 18 bases between. Full variable domain (outside the CDR3, taken from reference TRBV19 and TRBJ1-5): DGGITQSPKYLFRKEGQNVTLSCEQNLNHDAMYWYRQDPGQGLRLIYYSQIVNDFQKGDIAEGYSVSREKKESFPLTVTSAQKNPTAFYLCATMDGAASQHFGDGTRLSIL.

V is TRBV19 and J is TRBJ2-3, with 8 bases aligning to TRBD1. The CDR3 spans 15 residues. The germline CDR1 and CDR2 sequences are LNHDA and SQIVND (reference sequence). Unmatched junction bases numbered 6, after V lost 7 bases and J lost 0 bases. CDR3 protein: CASTPRDRSTDTQYF. The CDR3 nucleotides read TGTGCCAGTACTCCCCGGGACAGGAGCACAGATACGCAGTATTTT.

The J gene is TRBJ2-1, the V gene TRBV12-5; 7 nucleotides align to TRBD2. The CDR3 sequence is 16 residues long. V shed 3 bases, J shed 3 bases, and the junction held 8 bases outside the gene matches. CDR1 and CDR2 (germline): LGHNT, FRNRAP. The CDR3 here is CASGFRLAGRYNEQFF. CDR3 DNA sequence: TGTGCTAGTGGTTTTAGATTAGCGGGCCGCTACAATGAGCAGTTCTTC.

This clone was seen more than once but under ten times. The chain employs TRBV5-1 and TRBJ2-4, with 7 bases matching TRBD1. The germline CDR1 and CDR2 sequences are SGHRS and YFSETQ. With V trimmed by 4 bases and J by 8 bases, 9 bases remained unmatched. The CDR3 length is 14 residues. The CDR3: CASSPGTEGDIQYF. CDR3 coding DNA: TGCGCCAGCAGCCCCGGGACAGAAGGGGACATTCAGTACTTC.

The gene calls are TRBV7-2 and TRBJ2-7; 11 bases fit TRBD2. Germline V gene data show CDR1 as SGHTA and CDR2 as FQGNSA. Losses at the gene ends were 5 bases for V and 2 bases for J; bases not matched to a gene: 5. This CDR3 region has 15 residues. The chain's CDR3 is CASSEGLAVAYEQYF. CDR3 nucleotides: TGTGCCAGCAGCGAGGGACTAGCGGTCGCCTACGAGCAGTACTTC.

This sequence joins TRBV7-9 and TRBJ1-1; perhaps TRBD1 as D (6 bases). The germline CDR1 and CDR2 sequences are SEHNR and FQNEAQ (reference sequence). V shed 11 bases and J shed 5 bases, with 12 bases lying between them. CDR3 size: 11 residues. The CDR3 DNA sequence: TGTGCCTGGATAACAGGGACTGAAGCTTTCTTT. It specifies CAWITGTEAFF. Complete variable domain (other parts from reference TRBV7-9 and TRBJ1-1): DTGVSQNPRHKITKRGQNVTFRCDPISEHNRLYWYRQTLGQGPEFLTYFQNEAQLEKSRLLSDRFSAERPKGSFSTLEIQRTEQGDSAMYLCAWITGTEAFFGQGTRLTVV.

The genes are TRBV5-1 and TRBJ1-1; TRBD1 aligns across 7 bases. Germline V gene lookup returns CDR1 SGHRS and CDR2 YFSETQ. The CDR3 runs 13 residues. V trimming: 4 bases; J trimming: 10 bases; junction bases outside the gene matches: 10. CDR3 in amino acids: CASSLPGQSRAFF. The CDR3 DNA reads TGCGCCAGCAGCCTACCGGGACAGAGTAGAGCTTTCTTT.

This clone qualifies as medium-sized. V gene TRBV19 combines with J gene TRBJ1-2, with 7 positions matching TRBD1. J was trimmed by 2 bases and V by 3 bases; bases with no gene match: 6. CDR3 length: 15 amino acids. Germline values: CDR1 LNHDA, CDR2 SQIVND (reference sequence). The CDR3 DNA sequence: TGTGCCAGTAGTATGACAGGGATGAAGAACTATGGCTACACCTTC. Amino acids: CASSMTGMKNYGYTF.

The V call is TRBV30, the J call TRBJ1-1; D is ambiguous. V was trimmed by 0 bases and J by 3 bases, leaving 2 bases between them. There are 11 residues in the CDR3. CDR1 is GTSNPN, CDR2 SVGIG, per germline (reference sequence). The CDR3 DNA reads TGTGCCTGGAGTGTCTACACTGAAGCTTTCTTT. It encodes CAWSVYTEAFF.

This clone was seen a single time. The J gene is TRBJ1-2, the V gene TRBV6-5; D call uncertain. Deletions cut 5 bases from V and 6 bases from J, with 7 bases between. Looked up from germline, CDR1 is MNHEY and CDR2 is SVGAGI. The CDR3 totals 11 residues. The CDR3 is CASSNGNGYTF. The CDR3 DNA reads as TGTGCCAGCAGTAACGGTAATGGCTACACCTTC.

The chain is built from TRBV6-5 and TRBJ1-1; 11 bases are a match to TRBD1. V lost 5 bases, J lost 10 bases, and 9 bases stayed unmatched. The CDR3 spans 14 residues. Germline assignment: CDR1 MNHEY and CDR2 SVGAGI. Written as DNA, the CDR3 is TGTGCCAGCAGTCCCCGGGACAGGGGGACGGGAGCTTTCTTT. This translates into CASSPRDRGTGAFF.

The V call is TRBV7-2, the J call TRBJ1-2; D remains ambiguous. Trimming took 2 bases from V and 1 from J, leaving 11 bases between them. The germline V gene has CDR1 SGHTA and CDR2 FQGNSA. The CDR3 contains 15 residues. In DNA, the CDR3 is TGTGCCAGCAGCTTAACAGCCAATTTTAACTATGGCTACACCTTC. Amino acids: CASSLTANFNYGYTF.

The chain couples TRBV6-6 to TRBJ2-3; a weak D match, TRBD2 (6 bases). V was cut by 6 bases and J by 0 bases, with 13 bases left in between. The V gene's germline CDR1 is MNHNY and CDR2 SVGAGI (reference sequence). The CDR3 loop spans 15 amino acids. The CDR3 protein is CASRGDGLSTDTQYF. CDR3 bases: TGTGCCAGCAGAGGAGATGGACTAAGCACAGATACGCAGTATTTT.

The rearrangement joins TRBV5-1 to TRBJ1-3; TRBD1 matches at 8 bases. Germline lookup yields CDR1 SGHRS and CDR2 YFSETQ. The ends lost 4 bases at V and 0 bases at J; junction bases unmatched: 6. This CDR3 is 16 amino acids long. The CDR3 nucleotides read TGCGCCAGCAGCCCTCGGACAGGGACCTCTGGAAACACCATATATTTT. Protein: CASSPRTGTSGNTIYF.

The chain has TRBV27 and TRBJ2-7, with D possibly matching TRBD2 (6 bases). The CDR3 totals 16 residues. Germline CDR1 and CDR2: MNHEY and SMNVEV (reference sequence). The V gene lost 5 bases and the J gene lost 2 bases, with 19 bases spanning the gap. The CDR3 bases are TGTGCCAGCAGTCCACGGGCCCGGGGGTTCGCCTACGAGCAGTACTTC. Residues: CASSPRARGFAYEQYF.

The chain has TRBV7-8 and TRBJ1-3; 8 bases are a match to TRBD1. Trimming cost V 1 base and J 8 bases; bases outside gene matches: 7. CDR3 length: 15 residues. CDR1 SGHVS and CDR2 FQNEAQ come from the germline V gene. CDR3 coding DNA: TGTGCCAGCAGCTTAGGTTGGACAGGGCAAGACACCATATATTTT. Residues: CASSLGWTGQDTIYF.

This CDR3 is CASRSGPGASTDTQYF. Here the CDR3 DNA reads TGCGCCAGCAGGTCGGGACCAGGAGCTAGCACAGATACGCAGTATTTT. V is TRBV10-2 and J is TRBJ2-3; D tentatively fits TRBD1 or TRBD2 (5 bases each). V was clipped by 6 bases and J by 0 bases, with 16 bases between them. Looked up from germline, CDR1 is WSHSY and CDR2 is SAAADI. The CDR3 sequence is 16 residues long.

The chain couples TRBV28 to TRBJ2-1; D gene unclear. CDR3 length: 14 residues. Germline V gives CDR1 MDHEN, CDR2 SYDVKM. V lost 0 bases to trimming and J lost 4 bases, with 7 bases between them. CDR3 nucleotide sequence: TGTGCCAGCAGTTTATGGGCAGGATACAATGAGCAGTTCTTC. Amino acid sequence: CASSLWAGYNEQFF.

This chain connects TRBV19 to TRBJ2-7; 7 bases map to TRBD2. Germline V gene sequence: CDR1 LNHDA, CDR2 SQIVND (reference sequence). V shed 10 bases and J 6 bases; nucleotides not matched to a gene: 15. CDR3 length: 14 residues. The CDR3 spells CATGRGGSVSEQYF. Written as DNA, the CDR3 is TGTGCCACCGGCCGAGGCGGGAGTGTGAGCGAGCAGTACTTC.

The rearrangement joins TRBV4-1 to TRBJ1-5; a possible D gene is TRBD1 (6 bases). V was clipped by 4 bases and J by 6 bases, with 19 bases between them. The germline V gene has CDR1 MGHRA and CDR2 YSYEKL. The CDR3 has 16 residues. This CDR3 reads CASSPRGAGEGQPQHF. The CDR3 DNA sequence: TGCGCCAGCAGCCCGCGGGGGGCAGGGGAAGGTCAGCCCCAGCATTTT.

The chain recombines TRBV7-9 with TRBJ2-2; maybe TRBD1 (5 bases). The ends were cut back, 0 bases at V and 10 bases at J, with 18 bases in the middle. Germline CDR1 and CDR2: SEHNR and FQNEAQ (reference sequence). CDR3 length equals 16 residues. The chain's CDR3 is CASSLALRGTPEELFF. The CDR3 DNA follows: TGTGCCAGCAGCTTAGCGCTAAGGGGCACCCCGGAGGAGCTGTTTTTT. Filled out from reference TRBV7-9 and TRBJ2-2, the complete variable domain reads DTGVSQNPRHKITKRGQNVTFRCDPISEHNRLYWYRQTLGQGPEFLTYFQNEAQLEKSRLLSDRFSAERPKGSFSTLEIQRTEQGDSAMYLCASSLALRGTPEELFFGEGSRLTVL.

The chain couples TRBV18 to TRBJ1-4; D gene uncertain. From germline, CDR1 is KGHSH and CDR2 LQKENI. The CDR3 runs to 15 residues. V lost 0 bases and J 0 bases, leaving 5 bases between the germline ends. DNA of the CDR3: TGTGCCAGCTCACCACCGATCGCAACTAATGAAAAACTGTTTTTT. Its protein product is CASSPPIATNEKLFF.

This sequence joins TRBV6-6 and TRBJ1-2; a weak D match, TRBD1 (5 bases). Trimming took 7 bases from V and 8 from J, leaving 23 bases between them. The CDR3 contains 15 residues. The germline V gene encodes CDR1 MNHNY and CDR2 SVGAGI (reference sequence). CDR3 region: CASTPNRARGAGYTF. The DNA of the CDR3 is TGTGCCAGCACCCCCAACCGGGCTAGGGGCGCGGGCTACACCTTC.

The rearrangement links TRBV28 to TRBJ1-5; D is possibly TRBD1 (5 bases). The CDR3 length is 14 residues. V lost 0 bases and J lost 6, with 9 bases in between. CDR1 is MDHEN and CDR2 is SYDVKM in the germline V gene. The CDR3 protein is CASSLWDMVQPQHF. The CDR3 nucleotides read TGTGCCAGCAGTTTATGGGACATGGTTCAGCCCCAGCATTTT. Drawing the rest from reference TRBV28 and TRBJ1-5, the complete variable domain is DVKVTQSSRYLVKRTGEKVFLECVQDMDHENMFWYRQDPGLGLRLIYFSYDVKMKEKGDIPEGYSVSREKKERFSLILESASTNQTSMYLCASSLWDMVQPQHFGDGTRLSIL.